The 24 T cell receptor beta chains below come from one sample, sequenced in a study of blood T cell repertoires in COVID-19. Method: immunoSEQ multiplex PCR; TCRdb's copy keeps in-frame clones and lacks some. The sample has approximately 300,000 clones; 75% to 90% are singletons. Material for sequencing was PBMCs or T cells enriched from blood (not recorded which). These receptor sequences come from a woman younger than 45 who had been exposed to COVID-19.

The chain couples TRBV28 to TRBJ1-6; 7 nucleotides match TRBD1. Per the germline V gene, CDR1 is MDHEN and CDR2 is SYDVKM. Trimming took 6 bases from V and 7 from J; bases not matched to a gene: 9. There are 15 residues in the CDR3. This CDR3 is CASRTKGAHNSPLHF. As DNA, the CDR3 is TGTGCCAGCAGGACGAAGGGGGCGCACAATTCACCCCTCCACTTT.

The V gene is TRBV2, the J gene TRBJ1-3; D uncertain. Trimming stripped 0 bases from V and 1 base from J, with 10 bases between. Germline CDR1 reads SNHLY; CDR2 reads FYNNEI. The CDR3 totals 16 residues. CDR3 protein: CASSEAIQRSGNTIYF. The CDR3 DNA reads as TGTGCCAGCAGTGAAGCTATCCAGAGGTCTGGAAACACCATATATTTT.

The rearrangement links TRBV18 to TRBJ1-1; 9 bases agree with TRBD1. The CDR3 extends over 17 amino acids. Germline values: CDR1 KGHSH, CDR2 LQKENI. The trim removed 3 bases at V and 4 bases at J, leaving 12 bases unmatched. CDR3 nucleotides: TGTGCCAGCTCACCGCTTAGACCGGGACAGGGAGCCACTGAAGCTTTCTTT. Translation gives CASSPLRPGQGATEAFF. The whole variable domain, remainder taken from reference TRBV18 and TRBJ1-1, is NAGVMQNPRHLVRRRGQEARLRCSPMKGHSHVYWYRQLPEEGLKFMVYLQKENIIDESGMPKERFSAEFPKEGPSILRIQQVVRGDSAAYFCASSPLRPGQGATEAFFGQGTRLTVV.

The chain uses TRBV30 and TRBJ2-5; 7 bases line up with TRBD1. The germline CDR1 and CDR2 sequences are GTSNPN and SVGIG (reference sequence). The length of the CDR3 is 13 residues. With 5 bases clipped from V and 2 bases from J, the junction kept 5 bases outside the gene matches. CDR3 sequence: CAWPRTGQETQYF. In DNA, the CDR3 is TGTGCCTGGCCTCGGACAGGACAAGAGACCCAGTACTTC.

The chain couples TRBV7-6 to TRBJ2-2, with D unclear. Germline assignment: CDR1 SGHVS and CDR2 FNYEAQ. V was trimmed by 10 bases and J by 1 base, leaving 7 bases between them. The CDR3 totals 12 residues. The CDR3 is CATFGNTGELFF. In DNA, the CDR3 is TGTGCCACCTTCGGGAACACCGGGGAGCTGTTTTTT. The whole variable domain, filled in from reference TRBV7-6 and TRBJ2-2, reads GAGVSQSPRYKVTKRGQDVALRCDPISGHVSLYWYRQALGQGPEFLTYFNYEAQQDKSGLPNDRFSAERPEGSISTLTIQRTEQRDSAMYRCATFGNTGELFFGEGSRLTVL.

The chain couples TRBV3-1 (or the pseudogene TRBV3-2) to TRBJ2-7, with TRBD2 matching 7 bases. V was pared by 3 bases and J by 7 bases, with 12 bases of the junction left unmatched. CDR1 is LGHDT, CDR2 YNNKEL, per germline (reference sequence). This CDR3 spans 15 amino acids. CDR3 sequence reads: CASSQGGAPTREQYF. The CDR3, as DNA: TGTGCCAGCAGCCAGGGAGGGGCCCCCACTAGAGAGCAGTACTTC.

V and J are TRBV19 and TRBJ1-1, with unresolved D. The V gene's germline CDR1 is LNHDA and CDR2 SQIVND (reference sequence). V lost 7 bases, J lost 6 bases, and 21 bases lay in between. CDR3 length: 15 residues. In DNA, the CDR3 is TGTGCCAGTAACCTCAACAGCCTTTCGATCGCTGAAGCTTTCTTT. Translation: CASNLNSLSIAEAFF.

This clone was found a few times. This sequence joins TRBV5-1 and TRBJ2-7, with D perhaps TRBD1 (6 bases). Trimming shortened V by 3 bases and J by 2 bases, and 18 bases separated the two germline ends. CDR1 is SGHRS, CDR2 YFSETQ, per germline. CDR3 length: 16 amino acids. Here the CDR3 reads CASSWSTGTSPYEQYF. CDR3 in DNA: TGCGCCAGCAGCTGGTCAACCGGGACATCGCCCTACGAGCAGTACTTC.

The chain's CDR3 is CASSQSGTNTGELFF. Written as DNA, the CDR3 is TGTGCCAGTTCCCAGAGCGGGACGAACACCGGGGAGCTGTTTTTT. The J gene is TRBJ2-2, the V gene TRBV19; the match to TRBD2 covers 7 bases. CDR1 is LNHDA, CDR2 SQIVND, per germline (reference sequence). V was clipped by 8 bases and J by 0 bases; unmatched bases: 6. This CDR3 spans 15 amino acids.

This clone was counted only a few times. The CDR3 DNA reads as TGTGCCAGCAGCGTGGGCCGATACAATGAGCAGTTCTTC. It translates to CASSVGRYNEQFF. The chain couples TRBV9 to TRBJ2-1; D remains unclear. The CDR3 is made up of 13 amino acids. Germline V gene lookup returns CDR1 SGDLS and CDR2 YYNGEE. Trimming stripped 2 bases from V and 4 bases from J, with 7 bases between.

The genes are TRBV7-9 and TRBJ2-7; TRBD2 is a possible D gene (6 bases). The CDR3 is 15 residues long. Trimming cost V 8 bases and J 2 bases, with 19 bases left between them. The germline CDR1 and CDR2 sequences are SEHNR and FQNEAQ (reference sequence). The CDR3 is CASRGIRDNTYEQYF. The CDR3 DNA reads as TGTGCCAGCCGCGGGATCCGGGATAATACCTACGAGCAGTACTTC.

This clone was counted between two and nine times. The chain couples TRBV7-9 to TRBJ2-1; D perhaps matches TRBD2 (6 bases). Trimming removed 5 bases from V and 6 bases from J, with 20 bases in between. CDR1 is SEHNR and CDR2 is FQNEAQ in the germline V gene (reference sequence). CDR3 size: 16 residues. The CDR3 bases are TGTGCCAGCAGCCCCGGACGGAGGGACGAACCCAATGAGCAGTTCTTC. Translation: CASSPGRRDEPNEQFF.

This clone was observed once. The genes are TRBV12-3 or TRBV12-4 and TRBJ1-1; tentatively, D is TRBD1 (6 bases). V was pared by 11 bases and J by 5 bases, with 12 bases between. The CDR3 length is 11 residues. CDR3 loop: CAGQQGTEAFF. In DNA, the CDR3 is TGTGCCGGTCAGCAGGGGACTGAAGCTTTCTTT.

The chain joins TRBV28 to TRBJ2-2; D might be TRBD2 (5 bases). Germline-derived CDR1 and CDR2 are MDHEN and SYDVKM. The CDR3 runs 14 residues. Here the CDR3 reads CVISASGNTGELFF. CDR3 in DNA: TGTGTCATATCCGCGAGCGGAAACACCGGGGAGCTGTTTTTT.

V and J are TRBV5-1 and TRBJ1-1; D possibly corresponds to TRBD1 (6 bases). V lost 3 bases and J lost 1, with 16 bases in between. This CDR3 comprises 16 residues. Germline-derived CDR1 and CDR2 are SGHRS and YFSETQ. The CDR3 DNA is TGCGCCAGCAGCTCAACGGGACAAAGAAAGAACACTGAAGCTTTCTTT. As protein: CASSSTGQRKNTEAFF.

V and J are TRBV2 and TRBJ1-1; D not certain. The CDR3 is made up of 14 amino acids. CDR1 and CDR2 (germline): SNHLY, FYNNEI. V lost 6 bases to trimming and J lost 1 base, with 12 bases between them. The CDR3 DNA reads TGTGCCAGCAGCCGAACCCACAGGAACACTGAAGCTTTCTTT. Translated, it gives CASSRTHRNTEAFF. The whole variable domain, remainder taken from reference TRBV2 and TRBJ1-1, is EPEVTQTPSHQVTQMGQEVILRCVPISNHLYFYWYRQILGQKVEFLVSFYNNEISEKSEIFDDQFSVERPDGSNFTLKIRSTKLEDSAMYFCASSRTHRNTEAFFGQGTRLTVV.

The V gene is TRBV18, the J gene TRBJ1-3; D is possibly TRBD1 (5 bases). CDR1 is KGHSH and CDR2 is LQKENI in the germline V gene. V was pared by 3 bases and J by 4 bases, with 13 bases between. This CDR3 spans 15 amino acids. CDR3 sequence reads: CASSPLKSGGNTIYF. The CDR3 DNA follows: TGTGCCAGCTCACCCCTAAAATCAGGGGGAAACACCATATATTTT.

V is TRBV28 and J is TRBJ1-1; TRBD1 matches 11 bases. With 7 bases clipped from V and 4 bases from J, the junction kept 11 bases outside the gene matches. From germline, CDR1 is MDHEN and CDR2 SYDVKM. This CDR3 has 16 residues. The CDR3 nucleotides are TGTGCCAGCATAGTTTCCGGACAGGGGGCTGTCACTGAAGCTTTCTTT. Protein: CASIVSGQGAVTEAFF. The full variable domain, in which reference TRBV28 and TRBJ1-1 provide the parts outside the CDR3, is DVKVTQSSRYLVKRTGEKVFLECVQDMDHENMFWYRQDPGLGLRLIYFSYDVKMKEKGDIPEGYSVSREKKERFSLILESASTNQTSMYLCASIVSGQGAVTEAFFGQGTRLTVV.

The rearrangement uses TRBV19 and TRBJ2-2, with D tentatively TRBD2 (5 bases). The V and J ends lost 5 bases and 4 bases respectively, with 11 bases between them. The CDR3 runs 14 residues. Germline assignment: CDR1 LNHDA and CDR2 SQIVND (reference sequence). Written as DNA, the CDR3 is TGTGCCAGTAGTGTTCTACGGGGCACCGGGGAGCTGTTTTTT. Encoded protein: CASSVLRGTGELFF.

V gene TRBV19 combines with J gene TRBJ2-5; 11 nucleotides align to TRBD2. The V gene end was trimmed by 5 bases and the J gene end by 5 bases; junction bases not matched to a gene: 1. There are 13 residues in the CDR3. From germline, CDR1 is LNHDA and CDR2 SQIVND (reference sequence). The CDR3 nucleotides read TGTGCCAGTAGTTCTAGCGGGAGGGAGACCCAGTACTTC. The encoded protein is CASSSSGRETQYF.

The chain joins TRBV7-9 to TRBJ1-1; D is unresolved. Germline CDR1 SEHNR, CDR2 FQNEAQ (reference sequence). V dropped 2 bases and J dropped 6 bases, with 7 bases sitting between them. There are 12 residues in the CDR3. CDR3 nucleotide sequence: TGTGCCAGCAGCTTACTAGCAGCTGAAGCTTTCTTT. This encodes CASSLLAAEAFF.

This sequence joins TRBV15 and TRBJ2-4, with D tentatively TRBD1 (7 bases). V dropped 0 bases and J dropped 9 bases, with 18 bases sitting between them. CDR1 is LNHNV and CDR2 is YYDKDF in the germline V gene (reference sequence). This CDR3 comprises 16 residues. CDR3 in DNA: TGTGCCACCAGCAGAGAGACCGACTACCAGGGGGGCATTCAGTACTTC. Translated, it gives CATSRETDYQGGIQYF.

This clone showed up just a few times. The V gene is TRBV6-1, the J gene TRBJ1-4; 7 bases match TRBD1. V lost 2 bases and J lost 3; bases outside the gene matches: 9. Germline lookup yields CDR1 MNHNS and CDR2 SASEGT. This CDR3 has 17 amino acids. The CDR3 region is CASSELGRQGANEKLFF. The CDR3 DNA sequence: TGTGCCAGCAGTGAACTAGGTAGACAGGGAGCTAATGAAAAACTGTTTTTT.

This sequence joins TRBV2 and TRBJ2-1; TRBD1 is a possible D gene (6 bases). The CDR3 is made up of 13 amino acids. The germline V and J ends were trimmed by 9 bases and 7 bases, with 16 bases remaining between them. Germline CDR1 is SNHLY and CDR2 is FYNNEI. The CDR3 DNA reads TGTGCCAGTTACCGCGACCAGGGGAATGAGCAGTTCTTC. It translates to CASYRDQGNEQFF.